One and the same sample provided the 9 T cell receptor beta chains below, sequenced in a study of regulatory T cells in long-lasting Graves disease. Time point given: persistent/refractory GD, antithyroid drugs over 5 years with positive TRAb. Preparation of the TCR library used RNA extracted from PBMCs. TCR beta libraries were built with iRepertoire HTBI primers and Arm-PCR of CDR3 regions. TCRdb fed the multiplex PCR reads into MiXCR, producing one record per CDR3 protein. The sample consists of almost 350,000 distinct CDR3 sequences, around 20% of them appearing once. The sequenced sample was peripheral blood mononuclear cells (PBMCs), obtained when the disease was refractory, from a patient treated with antithyroid drugs. The receptors originated from a female donor with Graves disease.

The chain employs TRBV10-1 and TRBJ2-7, with D tentatively TRBD2 (6 bases). V was pared by 9 bases and J by 0 bases, with 15 bases between. CDR3 length equals 14 residues. The germline gives CDR1 WNHNN, CDR2 SYGVQD (reference sequence). Here the CDR3 reads CASLSGRHSYEQYF. The CDR3 nucleotides are TGCGCCAGTCTCAGCGGGCGCCACTCCTACGAGCAGTACTTC.

This clonotype was seen a few times. This chain links TRBV7-8 with TRBJ2-3, with D possibly TRBD2 on 6 matching bases. V was clipped by 1 base and J by 0 bases, with 8 bases between them. CDR3 size: 15 residues. Germline V gene data show CDR1 as SGHVS and CDR2 as FQNEAQ. CDR3 in amino acids: CASSLGGTSTDTQYF. The CDR3 DNA reads as TGTGCCAGCAGCTTAGGGGGGACTAGCACAGATACGCAGTATTTT. The full variable domain, rest sourced from reference TRBV7-8 and TRBJ2-3, is GAGVSQSPRYKVAKRGQDVALRCDPISGHVSLFWYQQALGQGPEFLTYFQNEAQLDKSGLPSDRFFAERPEGSVSTLKIQRTQQEDSAVYLCASSLGGTSTDTQYFGPGTRLTVL.

This clonotype was observed many times. This rearrangement joins TRBV3-1 to TRBJ2-5, with unresolved D. Trimming removed 3 bases at V and 5 bases at J, with 7 bases between. CDR3 length: 12 amino acids. From germline, CDR1 is LGHDT and CDR2 YNNKEL (reference sequence). CDR3 in DNA: TGTGCCAGCAGCCACCCCGGTGAGACCCAGTACTTC. This encodes CASSHPGETQYF.

This clonotype was detected ten times or more. The gene calls are TRBV28 and TRBJ2-7, with TRBD1 identical over 9 bases. CDR1 is MDHEN and CDR2 is SYDVKM in the germline V gene. V shed 4 bases, J shed 2 bases, and the junction held 6 bases outside the gene matches. The CDR3 contains 15 residues. The CDR3 coding sequence is TGTGCCAGCAGTTCCTTGACAGGGGGAGCCTACGAGCAGTACTTC. It yields the protein CASSSLTGGAYEQYF. The full variable domain, completed using reference TRBV28 and TRBJ2-7, is DVKVTQSSRYLVKRTGEKVFLECVQDMDHENMFWYRQDPGLGLRLIYFSYDVKMKEKGDIPEGYSVSREKKERFSLILESASTNQTSMYLCASSSLTGGAYEQYFGPGTRLTVT.

This clonotype has a count of ten or more. The CDR3 DNA reads TGCAGTGCTAGAGACGACAAACAGGGGTTTTTCGAGTGGCAGTACTTC. Residues: CSARDDKQGFFEWQYF. V is TRBV20-1 and J is TRBJ2-7; TRBD1 matches at 7 bases. After removal of 0 bases from V and 9 bases from J, the junction contained 17 bases not matched to a gene. Germline assignment: CDR1 DFQATT and CDR2 SNEGSKA (reference sequence). This CDR3 has 16 residues.

The rearrangement joins TRBV6-2 or TRBV6-3 to TRBJ1-2; D is unclear. Trimming removed 6 bases from V and 4 bases from J, with 21 bases in between. Germline V gives CDR1 MNHEY, CDR2 SVGEGT. The CDR3 covers 16 residues. This CDR3 is CASRSGSITRFYGYTF. As DNA, the CDR3 is TGTGCCAGCAGGTCCGGGAGCATAACACGATTCTATGGCTACACCTTC.

The gene calls are TRBV6-1 and TRBJ2-7, with 9 positions matching TRBD1. Per germline, CDR1 MNHNS and CDR2 SASEGT. The CDR3 is made up of 17 amino acids. V lost 6 bases, J lost 3 bases, and 15 bases stayed unmatched. Here the CDR3 reads CASRPPPGTGWFYEQYF. In DNA, the CDR3 is TGTGCCAGCAGGCCACCACCCGGGACAGGGTGGTTCTACGAGCAGTACTTC.

This clonotype was recorded a few times. CDR3 amino acids: CAWSPRIFRYEQYF. The CDR3 nucleotides read TGTGCCTGGAGTCCCAGGATTTTCCGCTACGAGCAGTACTTC. This rearrangement joins TRBV30 to TRBJ2-7; no reliable D call. V lost 2 bases, J lost 3 bases, and 14 bases lay in between. CDR3 length equals 14 residues. Germline V gives CDR1 GTSNPN, CDR2 SVGIG (reference sequence).

This clonotype occurred many times. This rearrangement joins TRBV27 to TRBJ2-5, with 7 bases lining up with TRBD1. Per germline, CDR1 MNHEY and CDR2 SMNVEV (reference sequence). The J segment lost 5 bases and the V segment lost 3 bases, leaving 9 bases of the junction unmatched. The CDR3 is 15 amino acids. The CDR3 DNA is TGTGCCAGCAGTTTTTTAGCAGGGGGTGAGGAGACCCAGTACTTC. This codes for CASSFLAGGEETQYF.